Listed below are T cell receptor beta chains from one sample, sequenced in a study of cytomegalovirus exposure and HLA in healthy donors. Data came from immunoSEQ multiplex PCR; TCRdb stores just in-frame clones and leaves some out. The repertoire has 75,000 to 90,000 clones, about four fifths of them found once; the top ten carry 3.5% to 5%. The sample comprised PBMCs. The receptors were gathered from a man in his sixties in good health and CMV-seronegative. Both conserved end residues are part of each CDR3. A D gene is named only where the DNA matches it firmly. A clone size is listed for some rows: how often the clone was seen (once, few, many), or a class if it is expanded.

clone_size | j_call | d_call | v_call | cdr3_length | cdr3_nt | cdr3_aa
- | TRBJ1-6 | TRBD1 | TRBV7-2 | 16 | TGTGCCAGCAGCTTAGAAGGGGGCGCAGGTAATTCACCCCTCCACTTT | CASSLEGGAGNSPLHF
- | TRBJ1-5 | - | TRBV27 | 13 | TGTGCCAGCAGTCCAGCACGGTTTCGGGCCCAGCATTTT | CASSPARFRAQHF
- | TRBJ2-2 | TRBD2 | TRBV7-3 | 16 | TGTGCCAGCAGCTTAAATAGCGGGGGGGCCGGCGGGGAGCTGTTTTTT | CASSLNSGGAGGELFF
- | TRBJ1-2 | TRBD1 | TRBV10-2 | 13 | TGCGCCAGCAGGCCGGGACAGGTCGGAAAGGACACCTTC | CASRPGQVGKDTF
- | TRBJ1-2 | - | TRBV28 | 15 | TGTGCCAGCAGTTTATGGGAGATCCGGGGCTATGGCTACACCTTC | CASSLWEIRGYGYTF
- | TRBJ2-1 | TRBD2 | TRBV6-4 | 16 | TGTGCCAGCAGTACGGCTAGCGGGGGTGGCTACAATGAGCAGTTCTTC | CASSTASGGGYNEQFF
- | TRBJ2-2 | TRBD1 | TRBV9 | 17 | TGTGCCAGCAGCGTAGCTCGGGACAGGGGTAACACCGGGGAGCTGTTTTTT | CASSVARDRGNTGELFF
- | TRBJ1-2 | - | TRBV5-1 | 14 | TGCGCCAGCAGCCCCGGAATGGGCTTCTATGGCTACACCTTC | CASSPGMGFYGYTF
few | TRBJ2-1 | - | TRBV6-1 | 14 | TGTGCCAGCAGTGATTCGGACGGGGTTAATGAGCAGTTCTTC | CASSDSDGVNEQFF
medium-sized | TRBJ2-7 | - | TRBV18 | 13 | TGTGCCAGCCCCCACAGGGCCTTGGACGAGCAGTACTTC | CASPHRALDEQYF
- | TRBJ2-2 | TRBD2 | TRBV4-1 | 16 | TGCGCCAGCAGCTCGTCGGGAGGGGTGCTCTCCGGGGAGCTGTTTTTT | CASSSSGGVLSGELFF
- | TRBJ2-7 | TRBD1 | TRBV9 | 15 | TGTGCCAGCAGCGTAGCTGGCAGGGGGCAGGACGAGCAGTACTTC | CASSVAGRGQDEQYF
- | TRBJ2-5 | - | TRBV11-3 | 15 | TGTGCCAGCAGCTTAGTCGCAGGGTCCCAAGAGACCCAGTACTTC | CASSLVAGSQETQYF
- | TRBJ2-5 | - | TRBV7-3 | 15 | TGTGCCAGCAGCTTAAGCGGGGAGGCACAAGAGACCCAGTACTTC | CASSLSGEAQETQYF
- | TRBJ2-3 | TRBD2 | TRBV6-1 | 13 | TGTGCCAGCATGGGGGGGGTCACAGATACGCAGTATTTT | CASMGGVTDTQYF
- | TRBJ2-1 | - | TRBV6-6 | 12 | TGTGCCAGCAGTTACTCCTTTTATGAGCAGTTCTTC | CASSYSFYEQFF
- | TRBJ2-7 | - | TRBV7-3 | 13 | TGTGCCAGCAGCTTGCAGGGCACCGACGAGCAGTACTTC | CASSLQGTDEQYF
- | TRBJ2-7 | - | TRBV19 | 14 | TGTGCCAGTAGCCCCAGCCCAGGGGTCCCCGAGCAGTACTTC | CASSPSPGVPEQYF
- | TRBJ2-7 | - | TRBV15 | 15 | TGTGCCACCAGCAGAGATCCCGTGACAGTCTACGAGCAGTACTTC | CATSRDPVTVYEQYF
- | TRBJ2-5 | - | TRBV15 | 14 | TGTGCCACCAGCAGCCTGGACAGTTTGGAGACCCAGTACTTC | CATSSLDSLETQYF
- | TRBJ2-5 | TRBD1 | TRBV2 | 14 | TGTGCCAGCAGGGGGGGACAGGGTGGAGAGACCCAGTACTTC | CASRGGQGGETQYF
few | TRBJ2-7 | - | TRBV2 | 13 | TGTGCCAGCTCCCGGGGAAATCTCTACGAGCAGTACTTC | CASSRGNLYEQYF
- | TRBJ1-4 | TRBD1 | TRBV5-1 | 15 | TGCGCCAGCAGCTTGGCGGGGACAGGGGTCGGAAAACTGTTTTTT | CASSLAGTGVGKLFF
- | TRBJ1-5 | - | TRBV27 | 15 | TGTGCCAGCAGTTTAAGCAGGGGTGGCAATCAGCCCCAGCATTTT | CASSLSRGGNQPQHF
- | TRBJ2-3 | TRBD2 | TRBV10-1 | 17 | TGCGCCAGCAGTGAGTGGGAACTAGCGGGGGGTGCAGATACGCAGTATTTT | CASSEWELAGGADTQYF
- | TRBJ1-6 | - | TRBV4-1 | 16 | TGCGCCAGCAGCCAAGAGCGGGGCCCAAATAATTCACCCCTCCACTTT | CASSQERGPNNSPLHF
- | TRBJ1-1 | TRBD1 | TRBV6-5 | 14 | TGTGCCAGCAGTTATGGCGCAGGGGGCACTGAAGCTTTCTTT | CASSYGAGGTEAFF
- | TRBJ2-5 | TRBD1 | TRBV9 | 15 | TGTGCCAGCAGCGGACGACAGGGGACCCAAGAGACCCAGTACTTC | CASSGRQGTQETQYF
few | TRBJ1-1 | TRBD1 | TRBV10-3 | 13 | TGTGCCACCGCCGGACAGGGGGGCACTGAAGCTTTCTTT | CATAGQGGTEAFF
- | TRBJ2-5 | TRBD2 | TRBV4-2 | 17 | TGTGCCAGCAGCGCACCAAGGGCGGCGGGGGGTAAAGAGACCCAGTACTTC | CASSAPRAAGGKETQYF
- | TRBJ2-3 | - | TRBV19 | 13 | TGTGCCAGTAGTCCCGACTCCACAGATACGCAGTATTTT | CASSPDSTDTQYF
- | TRBJ1-2 | TRBD1 | TRBV7-2 | 14 | TGTGCCAGCAGCGTGCAGGGGGCAAGCTATGGCTACACCTTC | CASSVQGASYGYTF